This paragraph reports one T cell receptor (beta chain). TCRdb's copy holds only in-frame clones and misses some; the assay was immunoSEQ multiplex PCR. The table records more than 200,000 clones, about 88% of them present only once. The record originates from a study of blood T cell repertoires in COVID-19. The V gene's germline CDR1 is SQVTM and CDR2 ANQGSEA. The CDR3 has 12 amino acids. Between the trimmed V and J ends, which lost 7 bases and 6 bases, there was a span of 13 bases. The chain recombines TRBV29-1 with TRBJ1-5; D not resolved. The sequenced material came from peripheral blood. The receptor was isolated from a woman aged 60-70 years with COVID-19, enrolled during active disease. The CDR3 protein is CSAAGRGQPQHF. In DNA, the CDR3 is TGCAGCGCAGCGGGTCGGGGTCAGCCCCAGCATTTT. Full variable domain (remainder filled in from reference TRBV29-1 and TRBJ1-5): SAVISQKPSRDICQRGTSLTIQCQVDSQVTMMFWYRQQPGQSLTLIATANQGSEATYESGFVIDKFPISRPNLTFSTLTVSNMSPEDSSIYLCSAAGRGQPQHFGDGTRLSIL.